A selection of T cell receptor beta chains follows, all from one sample in a study of blood T cell repertoires in COVID-19. Data came from immunoSEQ multiplex PCR; TCRdb stores just in-frame clones and leaves some out. The sample contains roughly 320,000 clones, approximately 85% of which appear only once. Sequences were obtained from peripheral blood. These receptors originate from a human donor in a cohort sampled during active COVID-19. The CDR3 runs from the conserved cysteine through the conserved F or W. A D gene is named only where the DNA matches it firmly. Expanded clones are given a class, and other clones once, few, many or no size at all.

clone_size: .
d_call: .
cdr3_length: 11
j_call: TRBJ1-2
v_call: TRBV19
cdr3_aa: CASTFGNGYTF
cdr3_nt: TGTGCCAGTACCTTCGGGAATGGCTACACCTTC

clone_size: once
d_call: TRBD1
cdr3_length: 15
j_call: TRBJ2-7
v_call: TRBV24-1
cdr3_aa: CATSDAGGGTHEQYF
cdr3_nt: TGTGCCACCAGTGATGCAGGGGGCGGTACCCACGAGCAGTACTTC

clone_size: .
d_call: .
cdr3_length: 14
j_call: TRBJ2-3
v_call: TRBV19
cdr3_aa: CASNGQGGADTQYF
cdr3_nt: TGTGCCAGTAACGGGCAGGGAGGAGCAGATACGCAGTATTTT

clone_size: .
d_call: .
cdr3_length: 16
j_call: TRBJ2-1
v_call: TRBV19
cdr3_aa: CASRPPGGPTYNEQFF
cdr3_nt: TGTGCCAGTAGGCCACCGGGGGGCCCGACCTACAATGAGCAGTTCTTC

clone_size: .
d_call: .
cdr3_length: 14
j_call: TRBJ2-7
v_call: TRBV13
cdr3_aa: CASSWREVWGEQYF
cdr3_nt: TGTGCCAGCAGCTGGCGGGAAGTGTGGGGCGAGCAGTACTTC

clone_size: .
d_call: .
cdr3_length: 14
j_call: TRBJ2-7
v_call: TRBV30
cdr3_aa: CAWSVSSSVYEQYF
cdr3_nt: TGTGCCTGGAGTGTATCTAGCAGTGTCTACGAGCAGTACTTC

clone_size: .
d_call: TRBD2
cdr3_length: 15
j_call: TRBJ2-7
v_call: TRBV24-1
cdr3_aa: CATAGRLAGVREQYF
cdr3_nt: TGTGCCACGGCGGGGAGACTAGCGGGGGTAAGAGAGCAGTACTTC

clone_size: .
d_call: .
cdr3_length: 15
j_call: TRBJ1-5
v_call: TRBV5-5
cdr3_aa: CASSPLQGRNQPQHF
cdr3_nt: TGTGCCAGCAGCCCCCTACAGGGAAGAAATCAGCCCCAGCATTTT

clone_size: .
d_call: .
cdr3_length: 15
j_call: TRBJ2-7
v_call: TRBV7-3
cdr3_aa: CASSLKGESSYEQYF
cdr3_nt: TGTGCCAGCAGCTTAAAGGGGGAATCCTCCTACGAGCAGTACTTC

clone_size: .
d_call: .
cdr3_length: 14
j_call: TRBJ1-2
v_call: TRBV7-9
cdr3_aa: CASSFLGRHYGYTF
cdr3_nt: TGTGCCAGCAGCTTCTTGGGCAGACACTATGGCTACACCTTC

clone_size: many
d_call: .
cdr3_length: 15
j_call: TRBJ1-5
v_call: TRBV4-2
cdr3_aa: CASSQARTGNQPQHF
cdr3_nt: TGTGCCAGCAGCCAAGCGCGAACGGGCAATCAGCCCCAGCATTTT

clone_size: .
d_call: .
cdr3_length: 14
j_call: TRBJ1-1
v_call: TRBV6-5
cdr3_aa: CASSRAGWGTEAFF
cdr3_nt: TGTGCCAGCAGTCGAGCAGGGTGGGGCACTGAAGCTTTCTTT

clone_size: .
d_call: TRBD1
cdr3_length: 18
j_call: TRBJ1-2
v_call: TRBV9
cdr3_aa: CASSVVRTGPRGLAGYTF
cdr3_nt: TGTGCCAGCAGCGTAGTTAGGACAGGACCCCGGGGGCTGGCTGGCTACACCTTC

clone_size: .
d_call: TRBD1
cdr3_length: 14
j_call: TRBJ1-1
v_call: TRBV6-5
cdr3_aa: CASRLQGMNTEAFF
cdr3_nt: TGTGCCAGCAGACTACAGGGGATGAACACTGAAGCTTTCTTT

clone_size: .
d_call: TRBD1
cdr3_length: 15
j_call: TRBJ2-7
v_call: TRBV10-3
cdr3_aa: CAISESLDRPHEQYF
cdr3_nt: TGTGCCATCAGTGAGTCATTGGACAGGCCCCACGAGCAGTACTTC

clone_size: .
d_call: TRBD1
cdr3_length: 14
j_call: TRBJ1-1
v_call: TRBV11-2
cdr3_aa: CASSIGQANTEAFF
cdr3_nt: TGTGCCAGCAGCATAGGACAGGCGAACACTGAAGCTTTCTTT

clone_size: .
d_call: .
cdr3_length: 14
j_call: TRBJ1-4
v_call: TRBV25-1
cdr3_aa: CASSELGGGEKLFF
cdr3_nt: TGTGCCAGCAGTGAATTGGGGGGGGGTGAAAAACTGTTTTTT

clone_size: .
d_call: TRBD2
cdr3_length: 16
j_call: TRBJ2-1
v_call: TRBV30
cdr3_aa: CAWIDLAGGPYNEQFF
cdr3_nt: TGTGCCTGGATAGACTTAGCGGGGGGTCCCTACAATGAGCAGTTCTTC

clone_size: .
d_call: .
cdr3_length: 14
j_call: TRBJ1-1
v_call: TRBV7-9
cdr3_aa: CASRHRFMNTEAFF
cdr3_nt: TGTGCCAGCAGGCACAGGTTTATGAACACTGAAGCTTTCTTT

clone_size: many
d_call: TRBD1
cdr3_length: 13
j_call: TRBJ1-1
v_call: TRBV6-5
cdr3_aa: CASRPTGDTEAFF
cdr3_nt: TGTGCCAGCAGGCCTACAGGGGACACTGAAGCTTTCTTT

clone_size: .
d_call: TRBD1
cdr3_length: 13
j_call: TRBJ2-7
v_call: TRBV7-6
cdr3_aa: CASSSRTGSEQYF
cdr3_nt: TGTGCCAGCAGTTCCAGGACAGGGTCGGAGCAGTACTTC

clone_size: .
d_call: TRBD2
cdr3_length: 15
j_call: TRBJ2-1
v_call: TRBV5-1
cdr3_aa: CASSLAEALAGEQFF
cdr3_nt: TGCGCCAGCAGCTTGGCCGAGGCGCTAGCGGGTGAGCAGTTCTTC

clone_size: few
d_call: .
cdr3_length: 13
j_call: TRBJ2-7
v_call: TRBV7-2
cdr3_aa: CASSLGRGYEQYF
cdr3_nt: TGTGCCAGCAGCTTAGGCCGGGGTTACGAGCAGTACTTC

clone_size: .
d_call: .
cdr3_length: 12
j_call: TRBJ2-3
v_call: TRBV12-3/TRBV12-4
cdr3_aa: CASTSKRQTQSF
cdr3_nt: TGTGCCAGCACGTCGAAGAGGCAGACGCAGTCTTTT

clone_size: .
d_call: TRBD2
cdr3_length: 16
j_call: TRBJ2-1
v_call: TRBV29-1
cdr3_aa: CSVVRLAGDGYNEQFF
cdr3_nt: TGCAGCGTTGTGAGACTAGCGGGGGACGGCTACAATGAGCAGTTCTTC

clone_size: .
d_call: .
cdr3_length: 16
j_call: TRBJ2-2
v_call: TRBV4-1
cdr3_aa: CASSQETGTNTGELFF
cdr3_nt: TGCGCCAGCAGCCAAGAGACAGGGACTAACACCGGGGAGCTGTTTTTT

clone_size: .
d_call: .
cdr3_length: 13
j_call: TRBJ2-7
v_call: TRBV12-5
cdr3_aa: CASGPRLEGGQYF
cdr3_nt: TGTGCTAGTGGTCCCCGATTAGAAGGGGGGCAGTACTTC

clone_size: .
d_call: .
cdr3_length: 11
j_call: TRBJ2-7
v_call: TRBV5-1
cdr3_aa: CASSLGYEQYF
cdr3_nt: TGCGCCAGCAGCCTCGGCTACGAGCAGTACTTC

clone_size: .
d_call: .
cdr3_length: 10
j_call: TRBJ1-1
v_call: TRBV29-1
cdr3_aa: CSVGAGIAFF
cdr3_nt: TGCAGCGTGGGGGCCGGGATTGCTTTCTTT

clone_size: .
d_call: .
cdr3_length: 15
j_call: TRBJ2-2
v_call: TRBV7-3
cdr3_aa: CASSYGQPNTGELFF
cdr3_nt: TGTGCCAGCAGCTACGGACAGCCGAACACCGGGGAGCTGTTTTTT

clone_size: .
d_call: TRBD1
cdr3_length: 15
j_call: TRBJ1-2
v_call: TRBV19
cdr3_aa: CASSRTGQEIYGYTF
cdr3_nt: TGTGCCAGTAGTAGGACGGGACAGGAAATCTATGGCTACACCTTC

clone_size: .
d_call: .
cdr3_length: 12
j_call: TRBJ1-5
v_call: TRBV6-5
cdr3_aa: CASRSGYQPQHF
cdr3_nt: TGTGCCAGCAGATCGGGTTACCAGCCCCAGCATTTT

clone_size: .
d_call: .
cdr3_length: 13
j_call: TRBJ2-2
v_call: TRBV19
cdr3_aa: CASSIGGTGELFF
cdr3_nt: TGTGCCAGTAGTATAGGCGGCACCGGGGAGCTGTTTTTT

clone_size: few
d_call: TRBD1
cdr3_length: 16
j_call: TRBJ2-7
v_call: TRBV5-6
cdr3_aa: CASSLELGGQGSEQYF
cdr3_nt: TGTGCCAGCAGCTTGGAGCTCGGGGGACAGGGGAGCGAGCAGTACTTC

clone_size: .
d_call: .
cdr3_length: 15
j_call: TRBJ2-6
v_call: TRBV19
cdr3_aa: CASSHQSTGANVLTF
cdr3_nt: TGTGCCAGTAGCCATCAGTCCACTGGGGCCAACGTCCTGACTTTC

clone_size: .
d_call: .
cdr3_length: 16
j_call: TRBJ2-3
v_call: TRBV25-1
cdr3_aa: CASSVGRGGGADTQYF
cdr3_nt: TGTGCCAGCAGCGTCGGGCGGGGAGGGGGTGCAGATACGCAGTATTTT

clone_size: .
d_call: .
cdr3_length: 10
j_call: TRBJ1-1
v_call: TRBV6-5
cdr3_aa: CASRGQQAFF
cdr3_nt: TGTGCCAGCAGGGGACAACAAGCTTTCTTT

clone_size: once
d_call: .
cdr3_length: 16
j_call: TRBJ2-7
v_call: TRBV19
cdr3_aa: CASSIDMTRITYEQYF
cdr3_nt: TGTGCCAGTAGTATAGATATGACACGTATAACCTACGAGCAGTACTTC

clone_size: few
d_call: TRBD1
cdr3_length: 16
j_call: TRBJ1-6
v_call: TRBV5-6
cdr3_aa: CASSPLTGGPFSPLHF
cdr3_nt: TGTGCCAGCAGCCCTTTGACAGGGGGCCCCTTTTCACCCCTCCACTTT

clone_size: .
d_call: .
cdr3_length: 13
j_call: TRBJ1-3
v_call: TRBV9
cdr3_aa: CASSLDRRNTIYF
cdr3_nt: TGTGCCAGCAGCCTGGACAGACGAAACACCATATATTTT

clone_size: .
d_call: .
cdr3_length: 14
j_call: TRBJ2-1
v_call: TRBV19
cdr3_aa: CASNAGDTRNEQFF
cdr3_nt: TGTGCCAGTAATGCAGGCGATACCCGGAATGAGCAGTTCTTC

clone_size: .
d_call: .
cdr3_length: 17
j_call: TRBJ2-3
v_call: TRBV19
cdr3_aa: CASSSLRDFFAADTQYF
cdr3_nt: TGTGCCAGTAGTTCACTCCGGGACTTTTTTGCCGCAGATACGCAGTATTTT

clone_size: .
d_call: TRBD1
cdr3_length: 16
j_call: TRBJ1-4
v_call: TRBV5-1
cdr3_aa: CASSPHGQATNEKLFF
cdr3_nt: TGCGCCAGCAGCCCCCATGGACAGGCAACTAATGAAAAACTGTTTTTT

clone_size: .
d_call: TRBD1
cdr3_length: 14
j_call: TRBJ1-1
v_call: TRBV19
cdr3_aa: CASSSTGAGTEAFF
cdr3_nt: TGTGCCAGTAGTAGTACAGGGGCAGGGACTGAAGCTTTCTTT

clone_size: .
d_call: TRBD1
cdr3_length: 13
j_call: TRBJ1-2
v_call: TRBV7-9
cdr3_aa: CASSVGQSYGYTF
cdr3_nt: TGTGCCAGCAGCGTGGGACAGAGCTATGGCTACACCTTC

clone_size: .
d_call: .
cdr3_length: 15
j_call: TRBJ1-5
v_call: TRBV4-1
cdr3_aa: CASSQVVQSVQPQHF
cdr3_nt: TGCGCCAGCAGCCAAGTTGTGCAGTCAGTTCAGCCCCAGCATTTT

clone_size: few
d_call: TRBD2
cdr3_length: 15
j_call: TRBJ2-1
v_call: TRBV9
cdr3_aa: CASSAPPGLSHEQFF
cdr3_nt: TGTGCCAGCAGCGCTCCGCCGGGACTATCCCATGAGCAGTTCTTC

clone_size: few
d_call: TRBD1
cdr3_length: 14
j_call: TRBJ2-7
v_call: TRBV5-1
cdr3_aa: CASSGAGGSYEQYF
cdr3_nt: TGCGCCAGCAGTGGGGCAGGGGGCTCCTACGAGCAGTACTTC

clone_size: .
d_call: .
cdr3_length: 14
j_call: TRBJ2-7
v_call: TRBV5-6
cdr3_aa: CASSLRQEASEQYF
cdr3_nt: TGTGCCAGCAGCTTGAGGCAAGAGGCTAGCGAGCAGTACTTC

clone_size: .
d_call: .
cdr3_length: 13
j_call: TRBJ1-2
v_call: TRBV10-1
cdr3_aa: CASTSRLGSPGKF
cdr3_nt: TGCGCCAGCACCTCTCGGCTGGGGAGCCCTGGGAAATTC

clone_size: .
d_call: .
cdr3_length: 13
j_call: TRBJ2-7
v_call: TRBV5-4
cdr3_aa: CASSLGQNYEQYF
cdr3_nt: TGTGCCAGCAGCTTGGGACAAAATTACGAGCAGTACTTC

clone_size: .
d_call: TRBD1
cdr3_length: 14
j_call: TRBJ1-2
v_call: TRBV13
cdr3_aa: CASSLTQGVVGYTF
cdr3_nt: TGTGCCAGCAGCTTAACCCAGGGGGTGGTCGGCTACACCTTC

clone_size: .
d_call: .
cdr3_length: 12
j_call: TRBJ2-7
v_call: TRBV19
cdr3_aa: CASSESRYEQYF
cdr3_nt: TGTGCCAGTAGTGAGTCGAGGTACGAGCAGTACTTC

clone_size: .
d_call: TRBD1
cdr3_length: 18
j_call: TRBJ1-1
v_call: TRBV10-3
cdr3_aa: CAISESRRGLFMWTEAFF
cdr3_nt: TGTGCCATCAGTGAGTCGAGGAGGGGGCTTTTCATGTGGACTGAAGCTTTCTTT